This T cell receptor beta chain was identified during a study of shared clonotypes between healthy human individuals. Study results and limitations: A handful of donors shared about 5% of their naive CD4 clonotypes.

The data were produced by immunoSEQ multiplex PCR, yet TCRdb's version contains in-frame clones alone and is incomplete. The sample yields around 100,000 clones, 67% seen once. A remark on this clone: Its cognate antigen is unknown.

This sequence originates from a young man in good health. Source material: memory CD8+ T cells sorted from blood. Regarding subset: CD45RO+ cells pooled with CCR7-negative TemRA cells.

The CDR3 here is CASSLERDRGSNEQFF. DNA for the CDR3: TGTGCCAGCAGCTTAGAGAGGGACAGGGGGAGCAATGAGCAGTTCTTC. The rearrangement uses TRBV11-2 and TRBJ2-1; 11 nucleotides match TRBD1. Germline V gene lookup returns CDR1 SGHAT and CDR2 FQNNGV. The CDR3 loop spans 16 amino acids. With V trimmed by 0 bases and J by 6 bases, 4 bases remained unmatched.